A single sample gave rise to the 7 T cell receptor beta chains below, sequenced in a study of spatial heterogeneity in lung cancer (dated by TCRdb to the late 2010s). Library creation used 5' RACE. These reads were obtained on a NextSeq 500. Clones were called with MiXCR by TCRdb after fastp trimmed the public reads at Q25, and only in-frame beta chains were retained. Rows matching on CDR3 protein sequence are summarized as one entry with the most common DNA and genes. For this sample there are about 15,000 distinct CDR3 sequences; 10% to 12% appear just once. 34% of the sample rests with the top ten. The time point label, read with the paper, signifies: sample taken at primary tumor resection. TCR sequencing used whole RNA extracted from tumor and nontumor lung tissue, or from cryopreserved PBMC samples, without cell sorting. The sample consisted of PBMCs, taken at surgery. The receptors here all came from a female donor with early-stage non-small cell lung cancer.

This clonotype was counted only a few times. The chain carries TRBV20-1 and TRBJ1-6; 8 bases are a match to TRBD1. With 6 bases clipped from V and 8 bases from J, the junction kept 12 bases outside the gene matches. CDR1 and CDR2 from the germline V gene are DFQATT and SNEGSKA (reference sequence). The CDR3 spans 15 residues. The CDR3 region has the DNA TGCAGTGCCAACCTTCGACAGGGGTGGGATTCACCCCTCCACTTT. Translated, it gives CSANLRQGWDSPLHF.

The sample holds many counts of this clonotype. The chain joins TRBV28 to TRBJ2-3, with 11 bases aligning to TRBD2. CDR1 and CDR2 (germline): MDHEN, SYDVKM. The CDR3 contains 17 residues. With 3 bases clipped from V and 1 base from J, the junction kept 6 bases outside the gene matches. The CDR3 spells CASSFPGTSGRTDTQYF. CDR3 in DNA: TGTGCCAGCAGTTTCCCCGGGACTAGCGGACGCACAGATACGCAGTATTTT.

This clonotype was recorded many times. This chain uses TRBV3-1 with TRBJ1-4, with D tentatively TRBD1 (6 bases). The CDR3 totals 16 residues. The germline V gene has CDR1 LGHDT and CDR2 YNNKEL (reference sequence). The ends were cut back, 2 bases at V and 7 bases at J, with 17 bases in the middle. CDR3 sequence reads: CASSQYGAGDGEKLFF. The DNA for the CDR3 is TGTGCCAGCAGCCAATATGGGGCAGGGGATGGTGAAAAACTGTTTTTT.

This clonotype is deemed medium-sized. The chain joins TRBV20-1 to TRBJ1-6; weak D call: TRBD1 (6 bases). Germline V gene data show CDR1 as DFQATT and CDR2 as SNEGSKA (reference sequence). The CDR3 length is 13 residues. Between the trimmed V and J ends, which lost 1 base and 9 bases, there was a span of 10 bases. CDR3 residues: CSARGTVISPLHF. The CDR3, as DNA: TGCAGTGCTAGAGGGACAGTTATTTCACCCCTCCACTTT.

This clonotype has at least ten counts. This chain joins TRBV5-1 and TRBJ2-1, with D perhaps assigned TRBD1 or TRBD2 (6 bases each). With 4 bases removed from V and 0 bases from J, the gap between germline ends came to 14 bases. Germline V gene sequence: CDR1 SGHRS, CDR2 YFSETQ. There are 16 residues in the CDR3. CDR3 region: CASSPPGASSYNEQFF. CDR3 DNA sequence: TGCGCCAGCAGCCCACCGGGGGCATCCTCCTACAATGAGCAGTTCTTC. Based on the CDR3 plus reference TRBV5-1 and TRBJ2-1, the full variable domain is KAGVTQTPRYLIKTRGQQVTLSCSPISGHRSVSWYQQTPGQGLQFLFEYFSETQRNKGNFPGRFSGRQFSNSRSEMNVSTLELGDSALYLCASSPPGASSYNEQFFGPGTRLTVL.

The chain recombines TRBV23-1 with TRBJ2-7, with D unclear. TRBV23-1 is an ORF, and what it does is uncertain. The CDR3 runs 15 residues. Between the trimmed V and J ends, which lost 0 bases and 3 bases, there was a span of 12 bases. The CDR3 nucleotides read TGCGCCAGCAGTCAATCGGTGCAGGCCTTCTACGAGCAGTACTTC. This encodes CASSQSVQAFYEQYF.

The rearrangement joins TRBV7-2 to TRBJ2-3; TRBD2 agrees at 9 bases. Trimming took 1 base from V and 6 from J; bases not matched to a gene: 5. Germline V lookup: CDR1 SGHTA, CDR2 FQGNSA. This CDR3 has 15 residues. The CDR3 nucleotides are TGTGCCAGCAGCTTAGGGGCGGGGGGGCCCGATACGCAGTATTTT. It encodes CASSLGAGGPDTQYF.